A selection of T cell receptor beta chains follows, all from one sample in a study of cytomegalovirus exposure and HLA in healthy donors. Using immunoSEQ multiplex PCR, the repertoire was profiled, and TCRdb retains in-frame clones only, with some absent. This sample has around 76,000 clones; roughly 64% occur once, and the top ten carry roughly 7.6%. Sequencing was performed on PBMCs. The source is a man aged 35 to 55 in good health and CMV-seropositive. The CDR3 runs from the conserved cysteine through the conserved F or W. D genes are given only for firm matches. Some rows mark clone size as missing; the rest say once, few, many or name a class of expanded clone.

NA	TRBV9	16	TRBJ2-3	TRBD1	CASSVGGQVIGDTQYF	TGTGCCAGCAGCGTAGGGGGACAGGTGATCGGAGATACGCAGTATTTT
few	TRBV2	17	TRBJ2-3	TRBD2	CASSEGRSGGGLVTQYF	TGTGCCAGCAGTGAAGGCAGGAGCGGGGGGGGTTTAGTGACGCAGTATTTT
NA	TRBV18	15	TRBJ2-3	TRBD2	CASSTPNPAGGTQYF	TGTGCCAGCTCCACGCCGAACCCAGCGGGAGGTACGCAGTATTTT
NA	TRBV9	14	TRBJ2-3	NA	CASNDREDTDTQYF	TGTGCCAGCAACGACAGGGAGGACACAGATACGCAGTATTTT
NA	TRBV5-1	14	TRBJ1-4	NA	CASSPGGPNEKLFF	TGCGCCAGCAGCCCGGGGGGGCCTAATGAAAAACTGTTTTTT
NA	TRBV19	19	TRBJ1-6	TRBD1	CASSMRPGGRSSGTSPLHF	TGTGCCAGTAGTATGCGTCCAGGGGGCCGTTCGAGCGGCACTTCACCCCTCCACTTT
NA	TRBV5-1	17	TRBJ2-6	NA	CASSLKGEGMGANVLTF	TGCGCCAGCAGCTTGAAAGGAGAGGGTATGGGGGCCAACGTCCTGACTTTC
NA	TRBV5-1	15	TRBJ1-5	TRBD1	CASSLGQGEGQPQHF	TGCGCCAGCAGCTTGGGACAGGGAGAGGGTCAGCCCCAGCATTTT
NA	TRBV28	14	TRBJ1-2	NA	CASSSGDGAYGYTF	TGTGCCAGCAGTTCGGGGGACGGTGCCTATGGCTACACCTTC
NA	TRBV7-9	14	TRBJ2-7	TRBD1	CASSRVQGAGEQYF	TGTGCCAGCAGCCGAGTACAGGGGGCGGGCGAGCAGTACTTC
few	TRBV13	16	TRBJ2-5	TRBD2	CASSVGTSGRRETQYF	TGTGCCAGCAGCGTAGGGACTAGCGGGAGACGTGAGACCCAGTACTTC
NA	TRBV5-6	13	TRBJ1-3	NA	CASSLADSNTIYF	TGTGCCAGCAGCTTGGCAGACTCAAACACCATATATTTT
NA	TRBV28	12	TRBJ1-2	NA	CASSLGGYGYTF	TGTGCCAGCAGTTTAGGCGGCTATGGCTACACCTTC
once	TRBV6-1	14	TRBJ1-1	NA	CASSEDRPNTEAFF	TGTGCCAGCAGTGAAGACAGACCAAACACTGAAGCTTTCTTT
NA	TRBV7-2	16	TRBJ2-7	TRBD1	CASSFWAGTGLNEQYF	TGTGCCAGCAGCTTTTGGGCCGGGACAGGGCTCAACGAGCAGTACTTC
NA	TRBV19	16	TRBJ1-1	NA	CASNPWSGKGDTEAFF	TGTGCCAGTAACCCCTGGTCAGGGAAAGGGGACACTGAAGCTTTCTTT
NA	TRBV6-5	15	TRBJ1-2	NA	CASRLGRTSLYGYTF	TGTGCCAGCAGACTGGGCCGTACCTCTCTCTATGGCTACACCTTC
NA	TRBV28	14	TRBJ2-4	NA	CASSSPGPKNIQYF	TGTGCCAGCAGTTCACCAGGGCCAAAAAACATTCAGTACTTC
NA	TRBV4-1	17	TRBJ1-5	NA	CASSQVLGGYGDQPQHF	TGCGCCAGCAGCCAAGTTCTTGGGGGCTATGGGGATCAGCCCCAGCATTTT
few	TRBV29-1	13	TRBJ1-1	NA	CSVQVLEETEAFF	TGCAGCGTTCAAGTTTTGGAGGAAACTGAAGCTTTCTTT
NA	TRBV5-4	14	TRBJ1-2	NA	CASSSRTGNYGYTF	TGTGCCAGCAGCTCAAGGACGGGGAACTATGGCTACACCTTC
NA	TRBV6-1	15	TRBJ2-7	TRBD1	CASSAPTGLLYEQYF	TGTGCCAGCAGCGCCCCGACAGGGCTTCTCTACGAGCAGTACTTC
NA	TRBV30	13	TRBJ1-5	NA	CAWSGGGDQPQHF	TGTGCCTGGAGTGGGGGCGGAGACCAGCCCCAGCATTTT
NA	TRBV9	15	TRBJ1-4	TRBD1	CASNDGTATNEKLFF	TGTGCCAGCAACGATGGGACAGCTACTAATGAAAAACTGTTTTTT
NA	TRBV4-1	13	TRBJ2-5	NA	CASSHAVRETQYF	TGCGCCAGCAGCCACGCCGTCAGGGAGACCCAGTACTTC
NA	TRBV7-8	17	TRBJ2-1	TRBD2	CASSLRTSGGQYNEQFF	TGTGCCAGCAGCTTACGGACTAGCGGGGGGCAATACAATGAGCAGTTCTTC
many	TRBV4-2	15	TRBJ2-7	TRBD1	CASSQGGQGSYEQYF	TGTGCCAGCAGCCAAGGCGGACAGGGGTCCTACGAGCAGTACTTC
NA	TRBV11-2	14	TRBJ1-1	TRBD1	CASSHNTGGGEAFF	TGTGCCAGCAGCCACAATACAGGGGGCGGAGAAGCTTTCTTT
medium-sized	TRBV6-5	14	TRBJ2-3	NA	CASSAQDSTDTQYF	TGTGCCAGCAGTGCACAGGACAGCACAGATACGCAGTATTTT
NA	TRBV7-8	14	TRBJ2-3	NA	CASSLSGATDTQYF	TGTGCCAGCAGCTTATCAGGGGCCACAGATACGCAGTATTTT
once	TRBV6-5	14	TRBJ1-5	NA	CASSYSASNQPQHF	TGTGCCAGCAGTTACTCGGCTAGCAATCAGCCCCAGCATTTT
NA	TRBV6-5	15	TRBJ2-7	TRBD1	CASSIGQARSYEQYF	TGTGCCAGCAGTATAGGACAGGCTCGCTCCTACGAGCAGTACTTC
NA	TRBV7-3	16	TRBJ2-2	TRBD2	CASSLGTSGGSGELFF	TGTGCCAGCAGCCTGGGGACTAGCGGGGGATCGGGGGAGCTGTTTTTT
once	TRBV7-7	13	TRBJ2-5	TRBD2	CASGGRGQETQYF	TGTGCTAGCGGGGGCAGGGGTCAAGAGACCCAGTACTTC
NA	TRBV27	17	TRBJ1-6	TRBD1	CASSLGQGPSYNSPLHF	TGTGCCAGCAGCCTCGGACAGGGACCCTCCTATAATTCACCCCTCCACTTT
NA	TRBV5-1	15	TRBJ2-5	NA	CASSLARRSQETQYF	TGCGCCAGCAGCTTGGCCCGACGGAGCCAAGAGACCCAGTACTTC
NA	TRBV7-2	13	TRBJ1-5	NA	CASSSRQDQPQHF	TGTGCCAGCAGCTCACGGCAGGATCAGCCCCAGCATTTT
NA	TRBV29-1	14	TRBJ2-5	NA	CSVPAPTTRETQYF	TGCAGCGTCCCGGCCCCAACGACTCGGGAGACCCAGTACTTC
NA	TRBV30	12	TRBJ2-4	NA	CAWSGRKNIQYF	TGTGCCTGGAGTGGGAGGAAAAACATTCAGTACTTC
NA	TRBV7-9	15	TRBJ2-1	NA	CASSPRGAWRNEQFF	TGTGCCAGCAGCCCCCGGGGAGCGTGGAGGAATGAGCAGTTCTTC
NA	TRBV29-1	15	TRBJ2-4	NA	CSVVKGHGTKNIQYF	TGCAGCGTTGTAAAGGGACATGGAACAAAAAACATTCAGTACTTC
NA	TRBV11-2	13	TRBJ1-1	NA	CASSSLEGTEAFF	TGTGCCAGCAGCTCCTTGGAGGGGACTGAAGCTTTCTTT
few	TRBV6-5	13	TRBJ2-2	NA	CASSYQDTGELFF	TGTGCCAGCAGTTACCAGGACACCGGGGAGCTGTTTTTT
large	TRBV2	12	TRBJ1-5	NA	CASSDGDLPQHF	TGTGCCAGCAGTGATGGGGACTTGCCCCAGCATTTT
few	TRBV4-2	19	TRBJ2-1	NA	CASSQDADLGGVPYNEQFF	TGTGCCAGCAGCCAAGATGCGGACCTAGGGGGGGTGCCCTACAATGAGCAGTTCTTC
NA	TRBV7-9	15	TRBJ2-7	TRBD1	CASSWGDRGHGEQYF	TGTGCCAGCAGCTGGGGGGACAGGGGGCACGGCGAGCAGTACTTC